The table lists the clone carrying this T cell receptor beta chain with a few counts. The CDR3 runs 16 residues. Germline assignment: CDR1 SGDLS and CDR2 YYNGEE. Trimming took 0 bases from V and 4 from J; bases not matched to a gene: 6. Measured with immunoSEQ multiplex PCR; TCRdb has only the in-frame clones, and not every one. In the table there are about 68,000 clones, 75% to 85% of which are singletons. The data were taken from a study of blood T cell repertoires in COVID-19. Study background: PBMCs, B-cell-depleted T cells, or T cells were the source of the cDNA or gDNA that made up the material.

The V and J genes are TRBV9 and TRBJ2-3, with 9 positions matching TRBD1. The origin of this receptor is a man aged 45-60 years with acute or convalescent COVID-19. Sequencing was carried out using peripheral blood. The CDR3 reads CASSVGHRGRADTQYF. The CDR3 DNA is TGTGCCAGCAGCGTAGGTCACAGGGGGCGCGCAGATACGCAGTATTTT.